This TCR beta chain was captured by sequencing in a study of blood T cells in healthy people across ages. The CDR3 loop spans 16 amino acids. V dropped 6 bases and J dropped 4; count of bases not matched to a gene: 12. From germline, CDR1 is DFQATT and CDR2 SNEGSKA (reference sequence). Peripheral blood was drawn, around 9.3 milliliters per donor. This clonotype was detected only a few times. PCR was performed a second time for 7 to 11 cycles using a sample-barcoded 5' primer and a J-beta primer mix. TCRdb recomputed calls from the 5' RACE reads with MiXCR, one row per CDR3 protein. Here the sample spans 730,000 or so distinct CDR3 sequences, 40% to 50% being singletons.

The V gene is TRBV20-1, the J gene TRBJ2-3; 11 positions agree with TRBD2. The origin of this receptor is a man of 80 years or more in good health. The sample consisted of blood. The chain's CDR3 is CSALTPASGRSDTQYF. For the CDR3, the DNA is TGCAGTGCCTTAACGCCGGCTAGCGGGAGGTCAGATACGCAGTATTTT.